The 23 T cell receptor beta chains given below trace back to one sample, sequenced in a study of T cells in Graves' hyperthyroidism and ophthalmopathy. Amplified TCR beta CDR3 regions came from RNA transcripts. During a first-round RT-PCR of the TCR CDR3, the HTBI primer set was used. TCRdb re-called the multiplex PCR reads with MiXCR, one entry per CDR3 protein. The data contain 500,000 to 600,000 distinct CDR3 sequences, 16% of them singletons. Sequencing was carried out using blood. The receptors were sampled from a woman under 30 with Graves' hyperthyroidism.

As for this clonotype: A much larger clone differs by one base, so this may be a read error. The DNA of the CDR3 is TGTGCCAGCACTGAGGTTGGAGGGAACTCCTACGAGCAGTTCTTC. Its protein is CASTEVGGNSYEQFF. The chain links TRBV6-1 to TRBJ2-7, with TRBD2 as a possible D gene (6 bases). The end of the DNA aligns better with TRBJ2-1, so the J call may be wrong. This CDR3 has 15 amino acids. Germline CDR1 and CDR2: MNHNS and SASEGT.

This clonotype was seen a single time. The junction and the germline gene differ at one end; a read error may be behind it. This sequence joins TRBV19 and TRBJ1-1; D remains ambiguous. This CDR3 has 15 residues. The germline V gene encodes CDR1 LNHDA and CDR2 SQIVND (reference sequence). CDR3 protein: CASSIEADLNAEAFF. In DNA, the CDR3 is TGTGCCAGTAGTATAGAGGCGGATCTGAACGCTGAAGCTTTCTTT.

This clonotype was observed a handful of times. The V call is TRBV3-1, the J call TRBJ2-1; TRBD2 is a possible D gene (6 bases). V lost 0 bases, J lost 6 bases, and 15 bases lay in between. The length of the CDR3 is 16 residues. Germline assignment: CDR1 LGHDT and CDR2 YNNKEL (reference sequence). The CDR3 DNA is TGTGCCAGCAGCCAAGAATTAGCGGTTCCCTTCAATGAGCAGTTCTTC. Its translation: CASSQELAVPFNEQFF.

In this sample, this clonotype turned up a few times. The chain is built from TRBV5-4 and TRBJ2-1; 8 bases line up with TRBD2. The J segment lost 2 bases and the V segment lost 4 bases, leaving 11 bases of the junction unmatched. This CDR3 contains 17 residues. Germline V lookup: CDR1 SGHNT, CDR2 YYREEE (reference sequence). CDR3 nucleotides: TGTGCCAGCAGCGCCTCGGGGGGGGAGCTGGCCTACAATGAGCAGTTCTTC. This encodes CASSASGGELAYNEQFF.

This clonotype showed up many times. V usage is TRBV28 and J usage is TRBJ2-5; TRBD1 is a possible D gene (6 bases). Germline-derived CDR1 and CDR2 are MDHEN and SYDVKM. The V end was cut by 6 bases, the J end by 2 bases, with 13 bases between. This CDR3 comprises 14 residues. The CDR3 protein is CASSPRGSQETQYF. CDR3 coding DNA: TGTGCCAGCAGCCCGAGGGGGAGTCAAGAGACCCAGTACTTC.

The CDR3 DNA is TGTGCCAGCAGCCCGCGTCTCGGGGCGGGCTACTCCTACAATGAGCAGTTCTTC. It codes for CASSPRLGAGYSYNEQFF. The chain employs TRBV3-1 and TRBJ2-1; either TRBD1 or TRBD2 may supply D (5 bases each). The length of the CDR3 is 18 residues. The germline CDR1 and CDR2 sequences are LGHDT and YNNKEL (reference sequence). The V and J ends lost 4 bases and 0 bases respectively, with 19 bases between them.

This clonotype was seen many times. The chain links TRBV20-1 to TRBJ1-1; maybe TRBD1 (5 bases). V lost 6 bases to trimming and J lost 10 bases, with 15 bases between them. The length of the CDR3 is 11 residues. The germline gives CDR1 DFQATT, CDR2 SNEGSKA (reference sequence). For the CDR3, the DNA is TGCAGTGCCGTGGGGGATAGGTCAGCTTTCTTT. Amino acids: CSAVGDRSAFF.

This clonotype was seen a handful of times. The chain couples TRBV19 to TRBJ2-1; 9 positions agree with TRBD2. This CDR3 contains 14 residues. V shed 6 bases and J 6 bases; nucleotides not matched to a gene: 6. The germline V gene has CDR1 LNHDA and CDR2 SQIVND (reference sequence). The CDR3 DNA reads as TGTGCCAGTAGCTGGCGGGAGGGCAGCAATGAGCAGTTCTTC. The encoded protein is CASSWREGSNEQFF.

The genes are TRBV19 and TRBJ2-2; D remains ambiguous. Between the trimmed V and J ends, which lost 2 bases and 4 bases, there was a span of 8 bases. CDR3 length: 14 amino acids. Per germline, CDR1 LNHDA and CDR2 SQIVND (reference sequence). The CDR3 DNA follows: TGTGCCAGTAGTATAAAAGCGTCCACCGGGGAGCTGTTTTTT. The encoded protein is CASSIKASTGELFF.

This clonotype was detected ten times or more. This chain links TRBV7-2 with TRBJ2-7; 10 bases agree with TRBD2. Germline V CDR1 and CDR2: SGHTA, FQGNSA. The CDR3 is 14 residues long. V trimming: 5 bases; J trimming: 6 bases; junction bases outside the gene matches: 7. CDR3 protein: CASSTPGLASEQYF. The CDR3 region has the DNA TGTGCCAGCAGCACCCCGGGACTAGCGAGCGAGCAGTACTTC.

The chain employs TRBV24-1 and TRBJ2-2, with D maybe TRBD2 (7 bases). The CDR3 contains 16 residues. With 6 bases removed from V and 4 bases from J, the gap between germline ends came to 17 bases. The germline V gene encodes CDR1 KGHDR and CDR2 SFDVKD. CDR3 bases: TGTGCCACCAGTTTGGAGGGGGGGCCCGTCACCGGGGAGCTGTTTTTT. Amino acids: CATSLEGGPVTGELFF.

This chain connects TRBV5-1 to TRBJ2-1; tentative D call: TRBD1 (6 bases). From germline, CDR1 is SGHRS and CDR2 YFSETQ. The CDR3 contains 21 residues. The V end was cut by 0 bases, the J end by 0 bases, with 25 bases between. CDR3: CASSLAGARGRVLSSYNEQFF. The DNA of the CDR3 is TGCGCCAGCAGCTTGGCCGGGGCCAGGGGAAGAGTTTTGAGCTCCTACAATGAGCAGTTCTTC.

The rearrangement joins TRBV9 to TRBJ2-3; D not certain. The CDR3 consists of 16 residues. Per germline, CDR1 SGDLS and CDR2 YYNGEE. V lost 0 bases and J lost 2, with 13 bases in between. In DNA, the CDR3 is TGTGCCAGCAGCGTAGGCTCTTCTCGACCCACAGATACGCAGTATTTT. It translates to CASSVGSSRPTDTQYF.

The chain is built from TRBV20-1 and TRBJ1-2; TRBD1 aligns across 8 bases. CDR1 is DFQATT and CDR2 is SNEGSKA in the germline V gene (reference sequence). V lost 0 bases and J lost 4; bases outside the gene matches: 13. The CDR3 runs to 17 residues. The chain's CDR3 is CSARDYKDRASIYGYTF. The CDR3, as DNA: TGCAGTGCTAGAGACTATAAGGACAGGGCCTCCATCTATGGCTACACCTTC.

This clonotype was seen more than once but under ten times. The chain joins TRBV7-9 to TRBJ1-5; TRBD1 might be the D (6 bases). V dropped 6 bases and J dropped 3 bases, with 24 bases sitting between them. The germline V gene has CDR1 SEHNR and CDR2 FQNEAQ (reference sequence). CDR3 length: 18 amino acids. CDR3 amino acids: CASRYNPKAQGYNQPQHF. In DNA, the CDR3 is TGTGCCAGCAGATATAACCCCAAGGCACAGGGATACAATCAGCCCCAGCATTTT.

A few counts support this clonotype. CDR3 in DNA: TGTGCCAGCAGCCCGGACCCCGAACCGGACGAGCAGTACTTC. Its protein product is CASSPDPEPDEQYF. The chain recombines TRBV3-1 with TRBJ2-7; D remains unclear. The CDR3 covers 14 residues. V dropped 4 bases and J dropped 5 bases, with 15 bases sitting between them. Germline V CDR1 and CDR2: LGHDT, YNNKEL (reference sequence).

This chain links TRBV20-1 with TRBJ2-5; TRBD2 agrees at 9 bases. In germline, CDR1 is DFQATT, CDR2 SNEGSKA (reference sequence). The CDR3 contains 14 residues. The ends lost 3 bases at V and 2 bases at J; junction bases unmatched: 4. Written as DNA, the CDR3 is TGCAGTGCTAGGCGGGGGGGCCCTCAAGAGACCCAGTACTTC. Translation: CSARRGGPQETQYF.

This clonotype showed up just a few times. The V and J genes are TRBV6-2 or TRBV6-3 and TRBJ1-2; unclear D gene. The CDR3 contains 13 residues. Germline V gives CDR1 MNHEY, CDR2 SVGEGT. Trimming took off 8 bases at V and 3 bases at J, with 13 bases between the two ends. The CDR3 sequence is CASRFEGYYGYTF. CDR3 nucleotides: TGTGCCAGCCGCTTCGAGGGCTACTATGGCTACACCTTC.

This clonotype was counted many times. J is TRBJ2-7 and V is TRBV20-1; 7 bases are shared with TRBD1. The CDR3 consists of 15 residues. Trimming cost V 6 bases and J 2 bases; bases outside gene matches: 13. Germline CDR1 is DFQATT and CDR2 is SNEGSKA (reference sequence). The CDR3 region is CSARQGDHNTYEQYF. The CDR3 bases are TGCAGTGCGAGGCAGGGGGATCATAATACCTACGAGCAGTACTTC.

This clonotype was seen a few times. V and J are TRBV20-1 and TRBJ2-7; D is undetermined. The CDR3 has 12 amino acids. CDR1 is DFQATT, CDR2 SNEGSKA, per germline (reference sequence). V shed 5 bases and J shed 0 bases, with 8 bases lying between them. Written as DNA, the CDR3 is TGCAGTGCTCCGAAGGGCTCCTACGAGCAGTACTTC. Its translation is CSAPKGSYEQYF.

V usage is TRBV9 and J usage is TRBJ1-2; D remains unclear. This CDR3 contains 16 residues. Looked up from germline, CDR1 is SGDLS and CDR2 is YYNGEE. V was clipped by 0 bases and J by 6 bases, with 18 bases between them. In DNA, the CDR3 is TGTGCCAGCAGCGTAGCTGTCGTCCAGCCTCGGAATGGCTACACCTTC. Translated: CASSVAVVQPRNGYTF.

The CDR3 DNA sequence: TGTGCCAGCAGTAGGACAGGCAATCTCAATGAGCAGTTCTTC. Translating it yields CASSRTGNLNEQFF. This chain connects TRBV2 to TRBJ2-1; TRBD1 aligns across 7 bases. With V trimmed by 5 bases and J by 6 bases, 7 bases remained unmatched. From germline, CDR1 is SNHLY and CDR2 FYNNEI. The length of the CDR3 is 14 residues. The full variable domain, completed using reference TRBV2 and TRBJ2-1, is EPEVTQTPSHQVTQMGQEVILRCVPISNHLYFYWYRQILGQKVEFLVSFYNNEISEKSEIFDDQFSVERPDGSNFTLKIRSTKLEDSAMYFCASSRTGNLNEQFFGPGTRLTVL.

This clonotype was counted ten times or more. This chain uses TRBV20-1 with TRBJ2-2, with D hard to call. Trimming took 0 bases from V and 6 from J, leaving 8 bases between them. This CDR3 region has 13 residues. Germline assignment: CDR1 DFQATT and CDR2 SNEGSKA (reference sequence). The CDR3 nucleotides read TGCAGTGCTAGAGATCTAATGGCCGGGGAGCTGTTTTTT. Translation gives CSARDLMAGELFF.